The next 25 T cell receptor beta chains were all read from a single sample in a study of prognosis after radiotherapy for stage I lung cancer (dated by TCRdb to the early 2020s). Reads for this sample came from an Illumina HiSeq 3000. The TCR beta CDR3 region was amplified from genomic DNA by two rounds of multiplex PCR. The first PCR round used primers specific to each TRBV and TRBJ gene, and the primer sequences were filed in Chinese patent CN105087789A. TCRdb handled the public reads itself, with Q25 trimming in fastp and clone calling in MiXCR, and kept productive beta chains. Each CDR3 protein gets just one entry, which takes the most common genes and DNA from the rows behind it. The sample has fewer than 30,000 distinct CDR3 sequences on record, around 32% of them singletons. The top ten clones comprise roughly 35% of the sample. Sequences were derived from PBMCs, sampled before or after stereotactic body radiation therapy (not recorded which). The receptor set was obtained from a donor aged 50 or older with non-small cell lung cancer.

This clonotype was recorded many times. The V call is TRBV5-4, the J call TRBJ1-1, with TRBD1 identical over 7 bases. The CDR3 sequence is 15 residues long. Germline loops: CDR1 SGHNT, CDR2 YYREEE (reference sequence). V dropped 4 bases and J dropped 0; count of bases not matched to a gene: 6. This CDR3 is CASSQGGDVNTEAFF. Written as DNA, the CDR3 is TGTGCCAGCAGCCAGGGGGGCGACGTGAACACTGAAGCTTTCTTT.

This clonotype was observed a handful of times. The chain is built from TRBV5-4 and TRBJ1-1; D gene ambiguous. This CDR3 spans 15 amino acids. Trimming shortened V by 2 bases and J by 0 bases, and 11 bases separated the two germline ends. Germline V gene sequence: CDR1 SGHNT, CDR2 YYREEE (reference sequence). The CDR3 DNA follows: TGTGCCAGCAGCTTAAGGATAGGGATGAACACTGAAGCTTTCTTT. This encodes CASSLRIGMNTEAFF.

As to this clonotype: This likely reflects a read error, since a far larger clone is one base away. The chain recombines TRBV6-2 or TRBV6-3 with TRBJ1-1, with D unclear. The CDR3 sequence is 13 residues long. Germline V gives CDR1 MNHEY, CDR2 SVGEGT. With 6 bases removed from V and 0 bases from J, the gap between germline ends came to 8 bases. In DNA, the CDR3 is TGTGCCAGCAGGGTGGGCCTGAACACTGAAGCTTTCTTT. Amino acid sequence: CASRVGLNTEAFF.

This clonotype was seen many times. The chain employs TRBV28 and TRBJ1-6; D not resolved. From germline, CDR1 is MDHEN and CDR2 SYDVKM. The CDR3 contains 15 residues. V was trimmed by 6 bases and J by 4 bases, leaving 13 bases between them. Here the CDR3 reads CASSLIQLYNSPLHF. The CDR3 DNA reads TGTGCCAGCAGCCTGATACAGCTTTATAATTCACCCCTCCACTTT.

CDR3 amino acids: CASTYAGPTSSKDTQYF. The CDR3 region has the DNA TGTGCCAGCACCTACGCGGGACCGACGTCGTCCAAAGATACGCAGTATTTT. The V call is TRBV6-4, the J call TRBJ2-3; maybe TRBD2 (6 bases). CDR3 length: 17 amino acids. CDR1 and CDR2 from the germline V gene are MRHNA and SNTAGT. V lost 7 bases and J 5 bases, leaving 25 bases between the germline ends.

This clonotype occurred many times. V is TRBV6-1 and J is TRBJ2-5; no clear D. Trimming shortened V by 6 bases and J by 2 bases, and 7 bases separated the two germline ends. This CDR3 is built from 12 residues. Germline values: CDR1 MNHNS, CDR2 SASEGT. CDR3 in amino acids: CASRGFQETQYF. The CDR3 region has the DNA TGTGCCAGCAGGGGATTTCAAGAGACCCAGTACTTC.

In this sample, this clonotype turned up a few times. V usage is TRBV5-5 and J usage is TRBJ2-1; perhaps TRBD2 as D (6 bases). From germline, CDR1 is SGHKS and CDR2 YYEKEE (reference sequence). The CDR3 totals 14 residues. The V end was cut by 5 bases, the J end by 6 bases, with 15 bases between. The CDR3 here is CASSTGTYTNEQFF. The DNA for the CDR3 is TGTGCCAGCAGTACCGGGACTTATACCAATGAGCAGTTCTTC.

This clonotype was detected many times. The chain couples TRBV30 to TRBJ2-7; D unresolved. The CDR3 runs 12 residues. V gave up 3 bases and J gave up 2 bases, with 8 bases separating them. In germline, CDR1 is GTSNPN, CDR2 SVGIG (reference sequence). DNA for the CDR3: TGTGCCTGGAGACAAGGCACCTACGAGCAGTACTTC. It translates to CAWRQGTYEQYF.

The table lists this clonotype with many counts. The rearrangement links TRBV18 to TRBJ2-5; 8 positions agree with TRBD1. Trimming took 5 bases from V and 5 from J; bases not matched to a gene: 10. The CDR3 is made up of 15 amino acids. CDR1 and CDR2 (germline): KGHSH, LQKENI. The DNA of the CDR3 is TGTGCCAGCTCAACCGGGACAGGCTGGAGGGAGACCCAGTACTTC. Its protein product is CASSTGTGWRETQYF.

This clonotype was detected many times. The chain combines TRBV7-8 with TRBJ1-2, with D tentatively TRBD1 (6 bases). Per germline, CDR1 SGHVS and CDR2 FQNEAQ. Deletions cut 2 bases from V and 4 bases from J, with 17 bases between. The CDR3 contains 16 residues. CDR3 bases: TGTGCCAGCAGCTTACTCTCAGGGGTTAGGGCCTATGGCTACACCTTC. This encodes CASSLLSGVRAYGYTF.

In this sample, this clonotype turned up many times. The chain links TRBV6-2 or TRBV6-3 to TRBJ1-6; TRBD1 aligns across 10 bases. Germline CDR1 is MNHEY and CDR2 is SVGEGT. The V segment lost 7 bases and the J segment 8 bases; nucleotides outside the gene matches: 8. The CDR3 runs 15 residues. The chain's CDR3 is CASTRGGTGDSPLHF. In nucleotides, the CDR3 is TGTGCCAGCACCCGAGGTGGGACAGGGGATTCACCCCTCCACTTT.

The chain links TRBV27 to TRBJ1-1; 9 bases line up with TRBD1. The CDR3 covers 16 residues. After removal of 6 bases from V and 13 bases from J, the junction contained 21 bases not matched to a gene. In germline, CDR1 is MNHEY, CDR2 SMNVEV (reference sequence). CDR3 residues: CASSHLPGQGDTGDFF. CDR3 DNA sequence: TGTGCCAGCAGCCATCTACCGGGACAGGGTGACACTGGAGATTTCTTT.

This clonotype was observed many times. The V call is TRBV6-1, the J call TRBJ2-1; 7 nucleotides match TRBD2. With V trimmed by 1 base and J by 6 bases, 18 bases remained unmatched. This CDR3 contains 19 residues. The germline V gene has CDR1 MNHNS and CDR2 SASEGT. CDR3 sequence: CASSEESSGFQGGSNEQFF. As DNA, the CDR3 is TGTGCCAGCAGTGAAGAGTCTAGCGGTTTTCAAGGAGGGTCCAATGAGCAGTTCTTC.

At least ten counts were recorded for this clonotype. V gene TRBV5-1 combines with J gene TRBJ1-6, with a possible D match to TRBD1 (5 bases). The V gene lost 3 bases and the J gene lost 5 bases, with 15 bases spanning the gap. The V gene's germline CDR1 is SGHRS and CDR2 YFSETQ. The length of the CDR3 is 16 residues. In nucleotides, the CDR3 is TGCGCCAGCAGCTGGGGGAGGCAAGAAAATAATTCACCCCTCCACTTT. Its translation: CASSWGRQENNSPLHF.

The rearrangement joins TRBV5-4 to TRBJ2-5; 13 bases agree with TRBD2. This CDR3 region has 17 residues. From germline, CDR1 is SGHNT and CDR2 YYREEE (reference sequence). Germline trimming cut 4 bases from V and 7 bases from J; bases unmatched to any gene: 13. The CDR3 sequence: CASSSALAGGGLGTQYF. DNA for the CDR3: TGTGCCAGCAGCAGCGCACTAGCGGGAGGGGGCCTGGGGACCCAGTACTTC.

This clonotype was seen more than once but under ten times. The chain combines TRBV6-2 or TRBV6-3 with TRBJ2-2, with unresolved D. The CDR3 is 12 amino acids. V was clipped by 7 bases and J by 4 bases, with 7 bases between them. The germline V gene has CDR1 MNHEY and CDR2 SVGEGT. CDR3 DNA sequence: TGTGCCAGCACGTGGGGCACCGGGGAGCTGTTTTTT. Protein product: CASTWGTGELFF.

This clonotype was counted at least ten times. The chain joins TRBV7-2 to TRBJ2-1; D not certain. This CDR3 spans 15 amino acids. The germline V gene has CDR1 SGHTA and CDR2 FQGNSA. V gave up 3 bases and J gave up 0 bases, with 9 bases separating them. CDR3 bases: TGTGCCAGCAGCTTTTCAGCTAGCTCCTACAATGAGCAGTTCTTC. Translated, it gives CASSFSASSYNEQFF.

The sample holds many counts of this clonotype. Because the CDR3's place on the DNA is in doubt, the DNA is left out and the CDR3 is given as listed by TCRdb. CDR3 loop: CASSTSGGNFGNEQFF. The genes are TRBV19 and TRBJ2-1; the table assigns TRBD2, which was not confirmed against the DNA. The CDR3 region is 16 residues in length, termini included. Germline V CDR1 and CDR2: LNHDA, SQIVND (reference sequence).

A word on this clonotype: This clone may be a read error of a much larger clone one base away. The gene calls are TRBV6-5 and TRBJ2-5; 7 bases match TRBD1. From germline, CDR1 is MNHEY and CDR2 SVGAGI. The CDR3 runs 14 residues. Here the CDR3 reads CARSYDTGVETQYF. For the CDR3, the DNA is TGTGCCAGAAGTTACGACACAGGGGTGGAGACCCAGTACTTC.

With respect to this clonotype: This is likely an artifact of a read error, given a far larger clone one base away. The rearrangement uses TRBV6-5 and TRBJ2-5; no firm D call. This CDR3 spans 17 amino acids. Germline V CDR1 and CDR2: MNHEY, SVGAGI. The CDR3, as DNA: TGTGCCAGCATTTACACTCCTATAGGGTCGTACCAAGAGACCCAGTACTTC. Translated, it gives CASIYTPIGSYQETQYF.

There are many counts of this clonotype. The rearrangement links TRBV12-5 to TRBJ2-7; 9 bases match TRBD1. The CDR3 is 15 residues long. Trimming took 3 bases from V and 5 from J; bases not matched to a gene: 8. The germline V gene has CDR1 LGHNT and CDR2 FRNRAP. The CDR3 DNA follows: TGTGCTAGTGGTTTTCTGACAGGGGGTAAGAACGAGCAGTACTTC. Amino acids: CASGFLTGGKNEQYF.

This clonotype was observed many times. The rearrangement joins TRBV6-1 to TRBJ2-7, with 7 bases matching TRBD1. After removal of 6 bases from V and 0 bases from J, the junction contained 8 bases not matched to a gene. This CDR3 has 15 residues. Per the germline V gene, CDR1 is MNHNS and CDR2 is SASEGT. The CDR3 loop reads CASRGTALYSYEQYF. The CDR3 DNA follows: TGTGCCAGCAGAGGGACAGCCCTATACTCCTACGAGCAGTACTTC.

The rearrangement uses TRBV6-2 or TRBV6-3 and TRBJ1-3, with 8 bases fitting TRBD1. Germline loops: CDR1 MNHEY, CDR2 SVGEGT. With V trimmed by 7 bases and J by 2 bases, 13 bases remained unmatched. The CDR3 covers 17 residues. The CDR3 spells CASIRRGDRGTGNTIYF. CDR3 coding DNA: TGTGCCAGCATCCGACGTGGAGACAGGGGAACTGGAAACACCATATATTTT.

There are many counts of this clonotype. The V call is TRBV12-3 or TRBV12-4, the J call TRBJ2-1, with 7 bases fitting TRBD1. V was pared by 6 bases and J by 9 bases, with 8 bases of the junction left unmatched. This CDR3 region has 13 residues. CDR3 nucleotides: TGTGCCAGCAGCCAACAGGGGTTGAGTGAGCAGTTCTTC. It translates to CASSQQGLSEQFF.

At least ten counts were recorded for this clonotype. The genes are TRBV7-9 and TRBJ2-2; 8 bases align to TRBD1. Germline assignment: CDR1 SEHNR and CDR2 FQNEAQ (reference sequence). This CDR3 contains 16 residues. V gave up 8 bases and J gave up 6 bases; unmatched junction bases: 14. CDR3 sequence: CASGALGQGQSGELFF. In nucleotides, the CDR3 is TGTGCCAGCGGAGCCCTAGGACAGGGACAATCCGGGGAGCTGTTTTTT.